These T cell receptor beta chains were read from a single sample in a study of blood T cell repertoires in COVID-19. Assay used: immunoSEQ multiplex PCR; TCRdb lists only in-frame clones, some missing. This sample yields tens of thousands of clones, of which 79% are seen a single time; around 21% belongs to the top ten. Sequenced input: peripheral blood. The receptors originated from a woman older than 75 with active or convalescent COVID-19. CDR3s include the opening cysteine and the closing phenylalanine or tryptophan. Each record gives: CDR3 protein, V gene, clone size, D gene, CDR3 length. D genes are given only for firm matches. The size entry is marked missing in some rows and otherwise reads once, few, many or a size class.

CDR3: CASSLALRNTEAFF
V: TRBV7-8
size: few
D: .
length: 14

CDR3: CASSFVGLQETQYF
V: TRBV13
size: .
D: .
length: 14

CDR3: CASSLGPGQGVGYTF
V: TRBV5-1
size: .
D: TRBD1
length: 15

CDR3: CATERGQITEAFF
V: TRBV6-6
size: .
D: .
length: 13

CDR3: CASSIPTREDGYTF
V: TRBV7-2
size: .
D: .
length: 14

CDR3: CASSLQLAANTGELFF
V: TRBV5-1
size: once
D: TRBD2
length: 16

CDR3: CASIPTGEQETQYF
V: TRBV5-1
size: .
D: TRBD1
length: 14

CDR3: CASSVEILGRATGELFF
V: TRBV9
size: .
D: .
length: 17

CDR3: CAWRKGTGSNEKLFF
V: TRBV30
size: .
D: TRBD1
length: 15

CDR3: CASSERSGGTFEQFF
V: TRBV7-3
size: .
D: TRBD2
length: 15

CDR3: CSVKTDEQFF
V: TRBV29-1
size: .
D: .
length: 10

CDR3: CASSGTAGAYEQYF
V: TRBV5-1
size: .
D: .
length: 14

CDR3: CASRLRGFDGYTF
V: TRBV5-8
size: once
D: .
length: 13

CDR3: CASSEYSRAEYTF
V: TRBV2
size: once
D: .
length: 13

CDR3: CASSFGTAYEQYF
V: TRBV5-1
size: .
D: TRBD1
length: 13

CDR3: CASSPSPLDYTEAFF
V: TRBV3-1/TRBV3-2
size: .
D: .
length: 15

CDR3: CASSQQGTEAFF
V: TRBV3-1/TRBV3-2
size: .
D: .
length: 12

CDR3: CASSRQITDTQYF
V: TRBV19
size: .
D: .
length: 13

CDR3: CASSGRGTGGEKLFF
V: TRBV5-1
size: .
D: TRBD1
length: 15

CDR3: CASGPRVGYGYTF
V: TRBV12-5
size: few
D: .
length: 13

CDR3: CASRHRRQGFGNEKLFF
V: TRBV19
size: .
D: TRBD1
length: 17

CDR3: CASSLGTGINQPQHF
V: TRBV7-8
size: few
D: TRBD1
length: 15

CDR3: CASSSPRRANTEAFF
V: TRBV28
size: .
D: .
length: 15

CDR3: CASSRDRSSYNSPLHF
V: TRBV4-1
size: .
D: TRBD1
length: 16

CDR3: CASSRDSYTEAFF
V: TRBV27
size: .
D: TRBD1
length: 13

CDR3: CASSQHRGDYGYTF
V: TRBV3-1/TRBV3-2
size: .
D: TRBD1
length: 14

CDR3: CASSPGQGVSPLHF
V: TRBV6-5
size: few
D: TRBD1
length: 14

CDR3: CASRWQGLLSTEAFF
V: TRBV5-6
size: .
D: .
length: 15

CDR3: CASTGQSQETQYF
V: TRBV12-3/TRBV12-4
size: .
D: .
length: 13

CDR3: CASSRLQGDQNSPLHF
V: TRBV3-1/TRBV3-2
size: .
D: TRBD1
length: 16

CDR3: CASSLGGANYGYTF
V: TRBV6-5
size: many
D: .
length: 14

CDR3: CASSLVTSSYNSPLHF
V: TRBV5-1
size: .
D: .
length: 16

CDR3: CASSLGRVQSEQYF
V: TRBV5-1
size: .
D: .
length: 14

CDR3: CASSLDRLNQPQHF
V: TRBV11-3
size: .
D: .
length: 14

CDR3: CASRSGGNTGELFF
V: TRBV2
size: few
D: TRBD2
length: 14

CDR3: CASSLSGVGYTF
V: TRBV5-6
size: .
D: .
length: 12

CDR3: CASSAPGQGLSDYGYTF
V: TRBV7-9
size: .
D: TRBD1
length: 17

CDR3: CASSEVMGEGNSPLHF
V: TRBV6-1
size: .
D: .
length: 16

CDR3: CASSIGVGGGEQFF
V: TRBV19
size: once
D: .
length: 14

CDR3: CASSWGQGNEKLFF
V: TRBV7-9
size: .
D: TRBD1
length: 14

CDR3: CASSLSQGGYGYTF
V: TRBV5-1
size: .
D: .
length: 14

CDR3: CASRTEGNQPQHF
V: TRBV2
size: .
D: .
length: 13

CDR3: CASSSPSGGIGELFF
V: TRBV6-7
size: .
D: TRBD2
length: 15

CDR3: CASMFRDSYYSNQPQHF
V: TRBV19
size: .
D: TRBD1
length: 17

CDR3: CASSSYGQGAEAFF
V: TRBV6-6
size: .
D: TRBD1
length: 14

CDR3: CASSQNGAGSTDTQYF
V: TRBV7-3
size: once
D: TRBD2
length: 16

CDR3: CASRSEARGNQPQHF
V: TRBV19
size: .
D: .
length: 15

CDR3: CASTYGGSTEAFF
V: TRBV11-2
size: .
D: .
length: 13